Given below is one T cell receptor (beta chain) in context. Its cognate antigen is unknown. The TRB libraries of cDNA were built by UMI-labeled 5' RACE. For each CDR3 protein, TCRdb gives one entry from its re-call of the 5' RACE reads, without DNA. The table lists around 140,000 distinct CDR3 sequences, with nearly 0.5% in the top ten. The entry originates in a study of CXCR3-negative and CXCR3-positive naive CD8 T cells. Findings and limits, study-wide: CXCR3-negative and CXCR3-positive naive cells shared comparable TRBV-TRBJ usage, but memory cells did not.

CD45RO-CCR7+CD27+CD95- expression identified naive CD8+ T cells. The CDR3 totals 14 residues. Germline CDR1 is SQVTM and CDR2 is ANQGSEA. Sequencing was done on a sample of naive CXCR3- CD8+ T cells from blood. Subset given: CD45RO-CCR7+CD27+CD95- naive CD8+ T cells lacking CXCR3 (TNR3-). The clonotype was recovered from a human donor in good health. Some clones in this sample may be carry-over from other donors' samples. The chain joins TRBV29-1 to TRBJ2-2; TCRdb proposes TRBD1, but this gene call is untestable without DNA. This CDR3 is CSVEGTGLPGELFF.